The source of this T cell receptor beta chain is a study of regulatory T cells in long-lasting Graves disease. Study-level points and caveats: Study of thyroid tissue was not done, with only peripheral blood studied.

This clonotype has ten or more counts. The antigen is undetermined. Time point defined: newly diagnosed GD, antithyroid drugs for less than 3 months. Construction of the TCR library relied on RNA isolated from PBMCs. According to the study, TCR beta libraries were built with iRepertoire HTBI primers and CDR3-region Arm-PCR. TCRdb re-analysed the multiplex PCR reads in MiXCR, keeping a single row per CDR3 protein. The sample lists under 400,000 distinct CDR3 sequences, approximately 15% occurring once. CDR1 and CDR2 from the germline V gene are MNHEY and SVGEGT. The ends lost 6 bases at V and 4 bases at J; junction bases unmatched: 9. The CDR3 is 15 amino acids. These data also formed part of another study, on T cells in Graves' hyperthyroidism and ophthalmopathy. As that report states: With the HTBI primer set, the TCR CDR3 went through a first round of RT-PCR.

The specimen was peripheral blood mononuclear cells (PBMCs), collected at new diagnosis, from a patient treated with antithyroid drugs. The clonotype was recovered from a man aged 35-49 years with Graves disease. The rearrangement joins TRBV6-2 or TRBV6-3 to TRBJ2-3; 8 nucleotides agree with TRBD1. The CDR3 nucleotides read TGTGCCAGCAGGATGGACAGGGCGGGTGCAGATACGCAGTATTTT. Protein sequence: CASRMDRAGADTQYF.